This TCR beta chain originates from a study of T cell responses to AZD1222 COVID-19 vaccine. The table came from immunoSEQ multiplex PCR; TCRdb's copy has only in-frame clones and leaves some out. Found here are some 150,000 clones, 65% to 90% of them singletons; the top ten hold around 8%. Whole-study findings and limits: Spike-specific TCR breadth and depth rose after two AZD1222 doses.

In its sample, this clone was seen once. The antigen is not known. The CDR3 length is 13 residues. V dropped 1 base and J dropped 7 bases, with 8 bases sitting between them. The germline V gene encodes CDR1 SEHNR and CDR2 FQNEAQ (reference sequence). The V gene is TRBV7-9, the J gene TRBJ2-1; D is undetermined. Material: peripheral blood, obtained 28 days after the second dose of the MenACWY control vaccine. This clonotype was obtained from an adult who received the MenACWY meningococcal vaccine as a control. The CDR3 nucleotides are TGTGCCAGCAGCTTAGTTTCGAAAAATGAGCAGTTCTTC. Protein: CASSLVSKNEQFF.